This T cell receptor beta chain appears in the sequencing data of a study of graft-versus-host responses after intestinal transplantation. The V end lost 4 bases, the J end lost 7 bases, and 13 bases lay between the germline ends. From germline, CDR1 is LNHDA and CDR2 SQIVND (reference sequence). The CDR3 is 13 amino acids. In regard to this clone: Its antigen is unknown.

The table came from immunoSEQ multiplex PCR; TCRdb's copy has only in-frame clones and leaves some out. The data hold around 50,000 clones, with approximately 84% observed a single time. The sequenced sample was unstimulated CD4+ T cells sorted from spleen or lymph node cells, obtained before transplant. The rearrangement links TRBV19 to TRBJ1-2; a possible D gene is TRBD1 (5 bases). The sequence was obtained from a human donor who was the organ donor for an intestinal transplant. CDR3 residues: CASSKGREGGYTF. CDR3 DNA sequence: TGTGCCAGTAGTAAGGGCAGGGAAGGTGGCTACACCTTC.